This T cell receptor (beta chain) was profiled in a study of T cell repertoires in cytomegalovirus infection. This clonotype was detected many times. This CDR3 contains 13 residues. From germline, CDR1 is DFQATT and CDR2 SNEGSKA (reference sequence). Deletions cut 6 bases from V and 2 bases from J, with 12 bases between. TCRdb re-derived calls from the reads in MiXCR, one entry per CDR3 protein. The data show about 230,000 distinct CDR3 sequences, with about 23% seen just once and around a sixth held by the top ten. The clonotype was recovered from a human donor in good health (CMV status not recorded). Some clones in this sample may be carry-over from other donors' samples. This chain links TRBV20-1 with TRBJ2-3, with D hard to call. The sequencing input was CD8+ T cells from PBMCs. CDR3 amino acids: CSAANVITDTQYF. CDR3 DNA: TGCAGTGCAGCAAACGTCATCACAGATACGCAGTATTTT.